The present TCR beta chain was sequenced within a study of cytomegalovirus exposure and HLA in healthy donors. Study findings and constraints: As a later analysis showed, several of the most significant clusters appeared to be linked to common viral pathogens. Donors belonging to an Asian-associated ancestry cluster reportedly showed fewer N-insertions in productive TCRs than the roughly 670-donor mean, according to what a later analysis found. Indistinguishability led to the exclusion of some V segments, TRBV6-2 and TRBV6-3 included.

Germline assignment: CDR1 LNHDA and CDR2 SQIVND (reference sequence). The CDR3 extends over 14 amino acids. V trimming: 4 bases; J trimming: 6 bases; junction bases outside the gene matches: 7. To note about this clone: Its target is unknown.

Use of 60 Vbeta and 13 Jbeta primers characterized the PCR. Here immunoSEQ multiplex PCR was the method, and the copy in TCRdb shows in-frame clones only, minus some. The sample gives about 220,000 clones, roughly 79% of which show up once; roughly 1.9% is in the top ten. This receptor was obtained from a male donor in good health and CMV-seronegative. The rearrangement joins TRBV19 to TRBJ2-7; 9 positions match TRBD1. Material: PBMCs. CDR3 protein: CASSTQGAFCEQYF. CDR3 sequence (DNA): TGTGCCAGTAGTACACAGGGGGCGTTTTGCGAGCAGTACTTC.